This T cell receptor beta chain was identified during a study of beta chain features in type 1 diabetes. Reverse transcribing all isolated RNA meant expressed TCRB transcripts were sequenced. Method: immunoSEQ multiplex PCR; TCRdb's copy keeps in-frame clones and lacks some. The sample records roughly 260,000 clones, around 21% being singletons. Findings and caveats of the study: The study found moderately but significantly shorter TCRB CDR3s in all four CD4+ subsets of Type 1 diabetes patients.

Germline assignment: CDR1 LGHNA and CDR2 YSLEER. Trimming removed 1 base from V and 4 bases from J; junction bases left unmatched: 4. The CDR3 loop spans 15 amino acids. There are a few counts of this clone. Its cognate antigen is unknown. The TCR was taken from a woman between 40 and 50 years old with type 1 diabetes. The sequencing input was naive CD4+ T cells from blood. The chain is built from TRBV4-3 and TRBJ1-2; TRBD1 agrees at 9 bases. Here the CDR3 DNA reads TGCGCCAGCAGCCAAGGGGACAGGGCCGGCTATGGCTACACCTTC. It translates to CASSQGDRAGYGYTF.